The text below deals with one TCR beta chain. The antigen remains undetermined. The data are from a study of cytomegalovirus exposure and HLA in healthy donors. It was with 60 Vbeta and 13 Jbeta primers that the PCR ran. Method: immunoSEQ multiplex PCR; TCRdb's copy keeps in-frame clones and lacks some. The data contain 100,000 to 150,000 clones, more than 9% of them singletons. Findings and limits, study-wide: In an earlier analysis, most TCR beta V segments were productive about 87% or about 30% of the time.

The TCR was taken from a woman aged 18-29 years in good health and CMV-seropositive. Sequencing used PBMCs.

CDR3 amino acids: CASSFIAGGNEQFF. In DNA form, the CDR3 reads TGTGCCAGCAGCTTTATAGCGGGAGGAAATGAGCAGTTCTTC. The rearrangement joins TRBV7-8 to TRBJ2-1; 10 nucleotides agree with TRBD2. This CDR3 is built from 14 residues. Trimming removed 3 bases from V and 7 bases from J; junction bases left unmatched: 3. The V gene's germline CDR1 is SGHVS and CDR2 FQNEAQ.